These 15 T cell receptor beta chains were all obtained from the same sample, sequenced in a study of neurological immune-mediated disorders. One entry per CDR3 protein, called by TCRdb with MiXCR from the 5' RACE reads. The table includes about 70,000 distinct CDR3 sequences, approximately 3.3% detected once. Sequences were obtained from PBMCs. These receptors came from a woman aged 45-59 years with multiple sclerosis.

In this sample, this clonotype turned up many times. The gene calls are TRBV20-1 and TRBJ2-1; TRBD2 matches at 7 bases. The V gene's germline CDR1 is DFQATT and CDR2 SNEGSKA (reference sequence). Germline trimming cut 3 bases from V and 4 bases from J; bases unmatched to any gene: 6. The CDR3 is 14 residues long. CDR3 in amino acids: CSASVAGWYNEQFF. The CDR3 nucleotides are TGCAGTGCTAGTGTAGCGGGTTGGTACAATGAGCAGTTCTTC.

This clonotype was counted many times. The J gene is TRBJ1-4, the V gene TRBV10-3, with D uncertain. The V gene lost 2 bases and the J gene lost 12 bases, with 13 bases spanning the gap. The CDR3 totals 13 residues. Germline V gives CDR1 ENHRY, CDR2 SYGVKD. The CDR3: CAISEPNRKELFF. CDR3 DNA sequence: TGTGCCATCAGTGAGCCCAACCGGAAGGAACTGTTTTTT.

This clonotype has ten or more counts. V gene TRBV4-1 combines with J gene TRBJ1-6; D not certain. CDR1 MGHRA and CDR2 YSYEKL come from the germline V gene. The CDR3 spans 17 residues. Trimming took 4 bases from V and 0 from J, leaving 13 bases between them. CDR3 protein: CASSRGSLSSYNSPLHF. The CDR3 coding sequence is TGCGCCAGCAGCCGAGGGAGCTTAAGCTCCTATAATTCACCCCTCCACTTT.

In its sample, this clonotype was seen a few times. The CDR3 is CASSLDAGPTEAFF. The DNA for the CDR3 is TGCGCCAGCAGCTTGGATGCGGGGCCTACTGAAGCTTTCTTT. The rearrangement joins TRBV5-1 to TRBJ1-1; TRBD1 is a possible D gene (5 bases). CDR3 length equals 14 residues. Germline CDR1 reads SGHRS; CDR2 reads YFSETQ. Trimming pared 0 bases from V and 5 bases from J, leaving 11 bases between.

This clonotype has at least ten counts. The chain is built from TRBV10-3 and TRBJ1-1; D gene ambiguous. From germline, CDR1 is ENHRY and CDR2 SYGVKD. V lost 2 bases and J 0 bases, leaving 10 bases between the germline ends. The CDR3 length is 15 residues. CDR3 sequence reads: CAISETGRLNTEAFF. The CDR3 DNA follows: TGTGCCATCAGTGAGACCGGACGGCTGAACACTGAAGCTTTCTTT.

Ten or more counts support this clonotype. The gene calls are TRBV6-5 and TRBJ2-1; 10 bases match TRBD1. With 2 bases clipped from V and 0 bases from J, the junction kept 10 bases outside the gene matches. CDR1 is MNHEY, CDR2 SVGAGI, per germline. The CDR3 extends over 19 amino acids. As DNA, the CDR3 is TGTGCCAGCAGTTACGGGGGACAGGGGCTCACTTACTCCTACAATGAGCAGTTCTTC. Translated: CASSYGGQGLTYSYNEQFF.

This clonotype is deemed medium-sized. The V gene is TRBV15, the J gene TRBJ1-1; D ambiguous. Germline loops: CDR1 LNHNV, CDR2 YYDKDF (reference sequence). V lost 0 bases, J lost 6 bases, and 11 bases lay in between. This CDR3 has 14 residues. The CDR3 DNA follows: TGTGCCACCAGCAGAGACCGGTTGGCAGCTGAAGCTTTCTTT. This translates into CATSRDRLAAEAFF.

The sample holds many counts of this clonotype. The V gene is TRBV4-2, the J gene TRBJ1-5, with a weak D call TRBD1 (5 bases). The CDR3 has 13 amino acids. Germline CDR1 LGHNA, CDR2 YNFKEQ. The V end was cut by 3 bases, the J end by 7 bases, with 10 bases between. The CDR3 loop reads CASSQTQDQPQHF. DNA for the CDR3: TGTGCCAGCAGCCAGACACAGGACCAGCCCCAGCATTTT.

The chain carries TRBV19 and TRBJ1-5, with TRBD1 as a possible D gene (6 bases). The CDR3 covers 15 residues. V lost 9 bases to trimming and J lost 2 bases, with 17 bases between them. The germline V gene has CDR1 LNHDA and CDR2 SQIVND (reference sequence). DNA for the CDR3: TGTGCCAGGTACACAGGGAGGGGCGGCAATCAGCCCCAGCATTTT. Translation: CARYTGRGGNQPQHF. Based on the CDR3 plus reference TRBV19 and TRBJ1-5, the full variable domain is DGGITQSPKYLFRKEGQNVTLSCEQNLNHDAMYWYRQDPGQGLRLIYYSQIVNDFQKGDIAEGYSVSREKKESFPLTVTSAQKNPTAFYLCARYTGRGGNQPQHFGDGTRLSIL.

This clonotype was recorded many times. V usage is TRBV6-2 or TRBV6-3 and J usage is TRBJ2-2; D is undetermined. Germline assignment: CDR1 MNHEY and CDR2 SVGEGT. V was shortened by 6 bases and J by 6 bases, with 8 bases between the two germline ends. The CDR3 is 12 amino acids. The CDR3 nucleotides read TGTGCCAGCAGCAACTTCGCCGGGGAGCTGTTTTTT. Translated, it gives CASSNFAGELFF.

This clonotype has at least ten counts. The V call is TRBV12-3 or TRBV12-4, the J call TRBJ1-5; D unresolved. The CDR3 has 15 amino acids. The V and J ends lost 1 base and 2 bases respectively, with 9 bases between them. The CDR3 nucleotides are TGTGCCAGCAGTTTAGGGAGGGAGCGCAATCAGCCCCAGCATTTT. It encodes CASSLGRERNQPQHF.

The CDR3 DNA sequence: TGTGCCAGCAGCAAAGAAAGTAACACTGAAGCTTTCTTT. It translates to CASSKESNTEAFF. The gene calls are TRBV2 and TRBJ1-1; D is ambiguous. V was pared by 6 bases and J by 2 bases, with 10 bases between. This CDR3 is built from 13 residues. Germline V gives CDR1 SNHLY, CDR2 FYNNEI.

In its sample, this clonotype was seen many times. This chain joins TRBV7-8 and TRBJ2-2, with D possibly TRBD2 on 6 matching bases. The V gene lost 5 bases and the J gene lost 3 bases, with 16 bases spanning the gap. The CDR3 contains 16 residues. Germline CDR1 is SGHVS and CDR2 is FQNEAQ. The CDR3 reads CASSPSTSRHTGELFF. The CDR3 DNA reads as TGTGCCAGCAGCCCATCAACTAGCAGACACACCGGGGAGCTGTTTTTT.

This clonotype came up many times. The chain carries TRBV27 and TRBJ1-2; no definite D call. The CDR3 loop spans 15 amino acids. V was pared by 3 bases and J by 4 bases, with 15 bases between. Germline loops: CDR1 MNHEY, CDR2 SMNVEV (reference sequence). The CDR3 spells CASSFDGNPGYGYTF. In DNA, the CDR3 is TGTGCCAGCAGTTTTGACGGCAACCCGGGCTATGGCTACACCTTC.

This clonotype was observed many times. CDR3 coding DNA: TGTGCCAGCAGCCACCCGGGACAGTCAGGGACGGACTATGGCTACACCTTC. This encodes CASSHPGQSGTDYGYTF. The chain couples TRBV5-4 to TRBJ1-2; 7 bases align to TRBD1. V was pared by 4 bases and J by 3 bases, with 15 bases of the junction left unmatched. Germline loops: CDR1 SGHNT, CDR2 YYREEE (reference sequence). CDR3 length: 17 residues.